This TCR beta chain was sequenced during a study of sequential checkpoint blockade in melanoma. As to treatment: randomized to nivolumab then ipilimumab (arm A) or the reverse (arm B). Sorted cells were live CD3+CD8+, lacking CD19 and CD56, from PBMCs. CDR3 length: 14 residues. Germline V gives CDR1 LNHNV, CDR2 YYDKDF (reference sequence). With V trimmed by 2 bases and J by 5 bases, 5 bases remained unmatched. Using immunoSEQ multiplex PCR, the repertoire was profiled, and TCRdb retains in-frame clones only, with some absent. The sample records roughly 16,000 clones, roughly three quarters being singletons.

This TCR was recovered from a human donor with melanoma. Here the sequenced sample was CD8+ T cells sorted from blood (inferred from file names), taken from a patient given nivolumab and ipilimumab in sequence. V is TRBV15 and J is TRBJ2-5; 7 nucleotides match TRBD1. CDR3 sequence: CATSRLGGAETQYF. CDR3 nucleotides: TGTGCCACCAGCAGACTAGGGGGCGCGGAGACCCAGTACTTC.